Below, 23 T cell receptor beta chains from the same sample are listed, as sequenced in a study of T cell clonality in common variable immunodeficiency. Data came from immunoSEQ multiplex PCR; TCRdb stores just in-frame clones and leaves some out. The table lists approximately 57,000 clones, no singletons, with approximately 0.84% in the top ten. Specimen: peripheral blood mononuclear cells. These receptors were taken from a person aged 18-70 years in good health.

This clone has ten or more counts. The CDR3 end is not reached by the read, which stops 3 residues before it; the germline J gene fills it in. This chain links TRBV12-3 or TRBV12-4 with TRBJ1-2, with D unresolved. This CDR3 is 13 amino acids long. V shed 5 bases and J shed 0 bases, with 7 bases lying between them. CDR3 in amino acids: CASSRGTNYGYTF. The sequenced part of the CDR3 DNA is TGTGCCAGCAGTAGAGGCACTAACTATGGC.

In its sample, this clone was seen many times. The DNA read from the CDR3 is TGTGCCAGTAGTATACCCCGGACAGGGGGCGGCGGGGAG. Translation gives CASSIPRTGGGGE. The entire CDR3 protein is CASSIPRTGGGGELFF. V and J are TRBV19 and TRBJ2-2, with 11 nucleotides matching TRBD1. The read stops 3 residues short of the end of the CDR3; the missing end is completed from the germline J gene. Germline loops: CDR1 LNHDA, CDR2 SQIVND (reference sequence). Trimming took 2 bases from V and 7 from J; bases not matched to a gene: 6. The CDR3 has 16 residues. The full variable domain, in which reference TRBV19 and TRBJ2-2 provide the parts outside the CDR3, is DGGITQSPKYLFRKEGQNVTLSCEQNLNHDAMYWYRQDPGQGLRLIYYSQIVNDFQKGDIAEGYSVSREKKESFPLTVTSAQKNPTAFYLCASSIPRTGGGGELFFGEGSRLTVL.

This clone was observed many times. The CDR3 end lies 3 residues beyond the end of the read and is filled in from the germline J gene. This chain links TRBV7-8 with TRBJ2-6, with D tentatively TRBD1 (5 bases). Deletions cut 11 bases from V and 0 bases from J, with 14 bases between. The length of the CDR3 is 15 residues. Per the germline V gene, CDR1 is SGHVS and CDR2 is FQNEAQ. CDR3 residues: CAQGVLRSGANVLTF. Partial CDR3 DNA: TGTGCCCAAGGGGTCCTCCGCTCTGGGGCCAACGTC. Drawing the rest from reference TRBV7-8 and TRBJ2-6, the complete variable domain is GAGVSQSPRYKVAKRGQDVALRCDPISGHVSLFWYQQALGQGPEFLTYFQNEAQLDKSGLPSDRFFAERPEGSVSTLKIQRTQQEDSAVYLCAQGVLRSGANVLTFGAGSRLTVL.

The sample holds many counts of this clone. With the read ending 3 residues before the CDR3 end, the germline J gene is used to fill in that end. This sequence joins TRBV20-1 and TRBJ2-7; 9 nucleotides match TRBD2. Germline CDR1 DFQATT, CDR2 SNEGSKA (reference sequence). Trimming cost V 1 base and J 5 bases; bases outside gene matches: 12. The CDR3 consists of 16 residues. The CDR3 sequence is CSARGLAGREYHEQYF. The DNA read from the CDR3 is TGCAGTGCTAGAGGCCTAGCGGGAAGGGAGTACCACGAG.

The table lists this clone with many counts. The DNA ends 3 residues before the CDR3 does, and the rest of the CDR3 is filled in from the germline J gene. V gene TRBV7-9 combines with J gene TRBJ1-1; D may be TRBD1 (5 bases). The V gene lost 4 bases and the J gene lost 7 bases, with 10 bases spanning the gap. Germline lookup yields CDR1 SEHNR and CDR2 FQNEAQ (reference sequence). CDR3 length: 12 residues. The CDR3 spells CASSSQGYEAFF. The covered CDR3 bases are TGTGCCAGCAGCTCTCAGGGTTATGAA.

This clone was seen many times. The sequenced fragment ends 3 residues before the CDR3 boundary, so the rest is inferred from the germline J gene. This chain joins TRBV6-1 and TRBJ1-2, with D maybe TRBD1 (6 bases). Germline assignment: CDR1 MNHNS and CDR2 SASEGT. CDR3 length: 16 residues. The covered CDR3 bases are TGTGCCAGCAGTGAAGCACTAGCGGGGGGCACAGATACC. It encodes CASSEALAGGTDT. In full, the CDR3 is CASSEALAGGTDTYTF.

The sample holds many counts of this clone. The observed sequence ends 3 residues before the CDR3 terminus, with the missing tail filled in from the germline J gene. The chain is built from TRBV10-3 and TRBJ2-2; TRBD2 matches at 11 bases. In germline, CDR1 is ENHRY, CDR2 SYGVKD. The CDR3 consists of 15 residues. The trim removed 3 bases at V and 9 bases at J, leaving 6 bases unmatched. Incomplete CDR3 DNA: TGTGCCATCAGTGAAATAGCGGGAGGGCAAAGGGAG. Its translation: CAISEIAGGQRE. The CDR3 as a whole reads CAISEIAGGQRELFF.

The table lists this clone with many counts. The read gets to within 3 residues of the CDR3 end, and the germline J gene fills in the rest. V and J are TRBV20-1 and TRBJ2-2; possible D gene TRBD2, 7 bases. The CDR3 has 15 residues. Trimming took 6 bases from V and 5 from J, leaving 19 bases between them. From germline, CDR1 is DFQATT and CDR2 SNEGSKA (reference sequence). CDR3 bases read: TGCAGTGCCAGAAAGGGGGGGCGGTTGACCGGGGAG. Amino acid sequence: CSARKGGRLTGE. The CDR3 in its entirety is CSARKGGRLTGELFF.

This clone was seen ten or more times. The read stops 3 residues short of the end of the CDR3; the missing end is completed from the germline J gene. This chain links TRBV30 with TRBJ1-1, with D perhaps TRBD1 (5 bases). Trimming shortened V by 5 bases and J by 3 bases, and 13 bases separated the two germline ends. Per germline, CDR1 GTSNPN and CDR2 SVGIG (reference sequence). This CDR3 is 13 amino acids long. CDR3 bases read: TGTGCCTGGTCATTCCAGACAGACACTGAA. It encodes CAWSFQTDTE. The entire CDR3 is CAWSFQTDTEAFF. Full variable domain (missing parts from reference TRBV30 and TRBJ1-1): SQTIHQWPATLVQPVGSPLSLECTVEGTSNPNLYWYRQAAGRGLQLLFYSVGIGQISSEVPQNLSASRPQDRQFILSSKKLLLSDSGFYLCAWSFQTDTEAFFGQGTRLTVV.

About this clone itself: The CDR3 end falls 3 residues outside the read, so it is completed with the germline J gene. The gene calls are TRBV6-1 and TRBJ2-2; 13 nucleotides align to TRBD2. Germline-derived CDR1 and CDR2 are MNHNS and SASEGT. Losses at the gene ends were 6 bases for V and 2 bases for J; bases not matched to a gene: 6. CDR3 length: 17 residues. The DNA read from the CDR3 is TGTGCCAGCAGGGAAAGGACTAGCGGGGGAAACACCGGGGAG. Amino acid sequence: CASRERTSGGNTGE. The entire CDR3 protein reads CASRERTSGGNTGELFF.

This clone showed up many times. Coverage ceases 3 residues before the CDR3 finishes, and the germline J gene fills in the end. The genes are TRBV7-3 and TRBJ2-7, with 8 bases fitting TRBD1. CDR1 is SGHTA, CDR2 FQGTGA, per germline. CDR3 length equals 12 residues. The trim removed 6 bases at V and 5 bases at J, leaving 3 bases unmatched. The part of the CDR3 DNA that was read is TGTGCCAGCAGTCCGGACAGGGACGAG. It codes for CASSPDRDE. The entire CDR3 protein reads CASSPDRDEQYF.

This clone was observed at least ten times. The DNA ends 3 residues before the CDR3 does, and the rest of the CDR3 is filled in from the germline J gene. This rearrangement joins TRBV10-3 to TRBJ1-1, with D perhaps TRBD1 (6 bases). The CDR3 contains 13 residues. Trimming shortened V by 10 bases and J by 2 bases, and 14 bases separated the two germline ends. Per germline, CDR1 ENHRY and CDR2 SYGVKD. CDR3 in amino acids: CATHRDKNTEAFF. CDR3 bases read: TGTGCCACCCACCGGGACAAAAACACTGAA.

This clone was observed at least ten times. The read finishes 3 residues shy of the CDR3 end, and the germline J gene is used to complete it. The V call is TRBV9, the J call TRBJ2-1, with D perhaps TRBD2 (7 bases). The V gene lost 3 bases and the J gene lost 4 bases, with 14 bases spanning the gap. Germline values: CDR1 SGDLS, CDR2 YYNGEE. This CDR3 has 15 residues. CDR3 protein: CASSGRGAGYNEQFF. CDR3 DNA (partial): TGTGCCAGCAGCGGACGGGGGGCAGGGTACAATGAG.

This clone was picked up many times. CDR3 residues: CSAREQGRTEQYF. The DNA read from the CDR3 is TGCAGTGCCCGTGAGCAGGGAAGAACCGAG. This sequence joins TRBV20-1 and TRBJ2-7; weak D call: TRBD1 (5 bases). The CDR3 end lies 3 residues beyond the end of the read and is filled in from the germline J gene. CDR3 length equals 13 residues. V lost 6 bases, J lost 6 bases, and 18 bases lay in between. Germline V gene lookup returns CDR1 DFQATT and CDR2 SNEGSKA (reference sequence).

This clone has at least ten counts. The sequenced fragment ends 3 residues before the CDR3 boundary, so the rest is inferred from the germline J gene. The rearrangement links TRBV7-2 to TRBJ1-5, with unresolved D. V shed 1 base and J shed 5 bases, with 9 bases lying between them. Germline V gives CDR1 SGHTA, CDR2 FQGNSA. There are 14 residues in the CDR3. The sequenced CDR3 bases are TGTGCCAGCAGCTTAGTCCCCGTCGATCAGCCC. Amino acid sequence: CASSLVPVDQP. The CDR3 as a whole reads CASSLVPVDQPQHF.

In this sample, this clone turned up many times. The read ends 3 residues early relative to the CDR3; the germline J gene fills the gap. The V and J genes are TRBV4-2 and TRBJ2-2; D is uncertain. The V gene lost 5 bases and the J gene lost 2 bases, with 15 bases spanning the gap. The CDR3 extends over 16 amino acids. CDR1 LGHNA and CDR2 YNFKEQ come from the germline V gene. The DNA read from the CDR3 is TGTGCCAGCAGCAGGGCGCCCCAAGTAAACACCGGGGAG. Translating gives CASSRAPQVNTGE. The full-length CDR3 reads as CASSRAPQVNTGELFF.

There are many counts of this clone. The read ends 3 residues before the CDR3 terminus; that terminus is restored from the germline J gene. The V gene is TRBV19, the J gene TRBJ2-2; tentatively, D is TRBD1 (7 bases). V was clipped by 2 bases and J by 5 bases, with 18 bases between them. CDR3 length: 17 residues. Germline V gene sequence: CDR1 LNHDA, CDR2 SQIVND (reference sequence). The CDR3 sequence: CASSISLAGGRTGELFF. CDR3 bases read: TGTGCCAGTAGTATAAGTTTGGCAGGGGGGAGGACCGGGGAG.

This clone was picked up many times. Read coverage stops 3 residues before the CDR3 terminus; the germline J gene supplies the remainder. The J gene is TRBJ2-3, the V gene TRBV20-1; D is unclear. The CDR3 sequence is 13 residues long. The ends were cut back, 3 bases at V and 2 bases at J, with 9 bases in the middle. Germline CDR1 reads DFQATT; CDR2 reads SNEGSKA (reference sequence). The CDR3 DNA, read in part, is TGCAGTGCTAGTGTCAGAAACACAGATACG. Its translation: CSASVRNTDT. The full CDR3 protein is CSASVRNTDTQYF.

This clone appeared a few times. The CDR3 end lies 3 residues beyond the end of the read and is filled in from the germline J gene. This sequence joins TRBV19 and TRBJ2-3; TRBD1 aligns across 7 bases. The germline V gene has CDR1 LNHDA and CDR2 SQIVND (reference sequence). This CDR3 spans 13 amino acids. The DNA read from the CDR3 is TGTGCCAGTAGTACACAGGGGAATCAGCCG. Protein product: CASSTQGNQP. In full, the CDR3 is CASSTQGNQPQYF.

This clone was picked up a small number of times. The read halts 3 residues ahead of the CDR3 end, with the missing end drawn from the germline J gene. This chain joins TRBV7-6 and TRBJ1-1, with 8 bases aligning to TRBD1. The CDR3 has 16 residues. Looked up from germline, CDR1 is SGHVS and CDR2 is FNYEAQ. The sequenced CDR3 bases are TGTGCCAGCAGCTCACAAACCCGGACAGGGAGACAAGGA. Protein product: CASSSQTRTGRQG. The entire CDR3 sequence reads CASSSQTRTGRQGAFF.

The sample holds many counts of this clone. The DNA ends 3 residues before the CDR3 does, and the rest of the CDR3 is filled in from the germline J gene. The chain joins TRBV6-2 or TRBV6-3 to TRBJ1-1; tentatively, D is TRBD1 (6 bases). Per germline, CDR1 MNHEY and CDR2 SVGEGT. This CDR3 contains 11 residues. This CDR3 is CASSLGTEAFF. CDR3 DNA (partial): TGTGCCAGCAGTCTAGGGACAGAA.

Notes on this clone: The read ends 3 residues early relative to the CDR3; the germline J gene fills the gap. The rearrangement links TRBV5-1 to TRBJ2-7; 7 bases are a match to TRBD2. The CDR3 runs 15 residues. The V gene end was trimmed by 0 bases and the J gene end by 0 bases; junction bases not matched to a gene: 3. The germline gives CDR1 SGHRS, CDR2 YFSETQ. The sequenced part of the CDR3 DNA is TGCGCCAGCAGCTTGGGGACGGGGGGCTCCTACGAG. Translating gives CASSLGTGGSYE. Given in full, the CDR3 is CASSLGTGGSYEQYF. Based on the CDR3 plus reference TRBV5-1 and TRBJ2-7, the full variable domain is KAGVTQTPRYLIKTRGQQVTLSCSPISGHRSVSWYQQTPGQGLQFLFEYFSETQRNKGNFPGRFSGRQFSNSRSEMNVSTLELGDSALYLCASSLGTGGSYEQYFGPGTRLTVT.

This clone was detected ten times or more. The CDR3 end lies 3 residues beyond the end of the read and is filled in from the germline J gene. The gene calls are TRBV5-1 and TRBJ2-1; no reliable D call. Trimming took off 2 bases at V and 1 base at J, with 13 bases between the two ends. The CDR3 has 16 amino acids. CDR1 and CDR2 (germline): SGHRS, YFSETQ. The CDR3 DNA, read in part, is TGCGCCAGCAGCTTAGCTCTAGATCCTTCCTACAATGAG. Translated, it gives CASSLALDPSYNE. The whole CDR3 sequence is CASSLALDPSYNEQFF.